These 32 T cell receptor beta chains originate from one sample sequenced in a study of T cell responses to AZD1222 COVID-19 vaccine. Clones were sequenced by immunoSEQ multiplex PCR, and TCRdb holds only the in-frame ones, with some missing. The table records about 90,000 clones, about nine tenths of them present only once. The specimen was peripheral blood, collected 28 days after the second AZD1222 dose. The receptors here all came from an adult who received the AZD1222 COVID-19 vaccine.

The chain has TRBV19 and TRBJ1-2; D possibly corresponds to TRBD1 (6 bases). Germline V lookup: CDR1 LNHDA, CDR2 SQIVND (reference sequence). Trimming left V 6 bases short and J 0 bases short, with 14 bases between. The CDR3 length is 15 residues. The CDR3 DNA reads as TGTGCCAGTAGACAGGGCGCCGAAACTAACTATGGCTACACCTTC. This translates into CASRQGAETNYGYTF.

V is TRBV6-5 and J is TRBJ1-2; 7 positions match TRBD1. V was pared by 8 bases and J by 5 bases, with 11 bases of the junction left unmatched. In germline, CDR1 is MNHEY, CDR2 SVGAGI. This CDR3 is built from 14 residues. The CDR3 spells CASRIPGQLYGYTF. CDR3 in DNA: TGTGCCAGCCGTATACCGGGACAGTTATATGGCTACACCTTC.

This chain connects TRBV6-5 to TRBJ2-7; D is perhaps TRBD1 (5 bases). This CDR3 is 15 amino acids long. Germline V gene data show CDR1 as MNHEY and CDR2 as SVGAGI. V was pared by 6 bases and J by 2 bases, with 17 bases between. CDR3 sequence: CASRHPPTVPYEQYF. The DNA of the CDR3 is TGTGCCAGCAGACACCCACCGACAGTTCCCTACGAGCAGTACTTC.

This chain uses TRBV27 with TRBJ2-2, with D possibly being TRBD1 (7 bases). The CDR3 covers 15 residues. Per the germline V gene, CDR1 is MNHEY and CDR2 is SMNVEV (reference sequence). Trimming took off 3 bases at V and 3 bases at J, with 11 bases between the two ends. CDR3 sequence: CASSLVRGDTGELFF. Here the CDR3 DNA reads TGTGCCAGCAGTTTGGTCAGGGGGGACACCGGGGAGCTGTTTTTT.

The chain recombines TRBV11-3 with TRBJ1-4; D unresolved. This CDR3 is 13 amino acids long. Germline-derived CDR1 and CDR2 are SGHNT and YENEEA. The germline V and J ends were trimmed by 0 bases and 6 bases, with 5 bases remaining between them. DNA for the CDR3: TGTGCCAGCAGCTTAGATTGGGATGAAAAACTGTTTTTT. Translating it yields CASSLDWDEKLFF. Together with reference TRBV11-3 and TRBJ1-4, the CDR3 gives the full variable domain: EAGVVQSPRYKIIEKKQPVAFWCNPISGHNTLYWYLQNLGQGPELLIRYENEEAVDDSQLPKDRFSAERLKGVDSTLKIQPAELGDSAVYLCASSLDWDEKLFFGSGTQLSVL.

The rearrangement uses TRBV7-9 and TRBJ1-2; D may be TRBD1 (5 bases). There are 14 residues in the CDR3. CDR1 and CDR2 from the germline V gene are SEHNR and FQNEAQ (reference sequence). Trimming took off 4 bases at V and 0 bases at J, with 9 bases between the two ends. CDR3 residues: CASSSVGPNYGYTF. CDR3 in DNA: TGTGCCAGCAGCTCCGTGGGGCCTAACTATGGCTACACCTTC.

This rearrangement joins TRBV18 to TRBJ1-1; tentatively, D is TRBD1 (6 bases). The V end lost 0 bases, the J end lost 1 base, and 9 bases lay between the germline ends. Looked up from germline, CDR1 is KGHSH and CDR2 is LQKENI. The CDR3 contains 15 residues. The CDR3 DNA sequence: TGTGCCAGCTCACCACCTCTGACAGGGAACACTGAAGCTTTCTTT. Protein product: CASSPPLTGNTEAFF.

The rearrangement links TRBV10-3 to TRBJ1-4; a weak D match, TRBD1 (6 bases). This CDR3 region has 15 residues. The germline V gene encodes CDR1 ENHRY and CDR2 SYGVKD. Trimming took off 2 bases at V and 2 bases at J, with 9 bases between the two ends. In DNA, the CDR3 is TGTGCCATCAGTGAGGAGGGGGGGACTAATGAAAAACTGTTTTTT. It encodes CAISEEGGTNEKLFF.

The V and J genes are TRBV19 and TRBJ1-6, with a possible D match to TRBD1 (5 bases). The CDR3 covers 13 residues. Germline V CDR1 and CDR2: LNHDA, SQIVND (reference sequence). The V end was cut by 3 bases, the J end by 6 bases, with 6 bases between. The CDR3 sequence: CASSIQGNSPLHF. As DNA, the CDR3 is TGTGCCAGTAGTATTCAGGGTAATTCACCCCTCCACTTT. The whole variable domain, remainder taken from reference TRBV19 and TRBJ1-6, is DGGITQSPKYLFRKEGQNVTLSCEQNLNHDAMYWYRQDPGQGLRLIYYSQIVNDFQKGDIAEGYSVSREKKESFPLTVTSAQKNPTAFYLCASSIQGNSPLHFGNGTRLTVT.

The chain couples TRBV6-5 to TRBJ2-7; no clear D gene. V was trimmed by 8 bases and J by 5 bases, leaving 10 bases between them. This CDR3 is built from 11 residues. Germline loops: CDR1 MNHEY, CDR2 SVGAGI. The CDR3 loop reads CASGPSNEQYF. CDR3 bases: TGTGCCAGCGGACCAAGTAACGAGCAGTACTTC.

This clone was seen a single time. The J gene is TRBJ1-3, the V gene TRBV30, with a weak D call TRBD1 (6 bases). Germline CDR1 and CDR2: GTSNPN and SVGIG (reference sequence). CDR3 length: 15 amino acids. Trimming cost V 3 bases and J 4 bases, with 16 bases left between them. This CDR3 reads CAWSRTDLRGNTIYF. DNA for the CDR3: TGTGCCTGGAGCAGGACAGACCTTCGGGGAAACACCATATATTTT.

This CDR3 reads CASSDRGTEAFF. The CDR3 coding sequence is TGTGCCAGCAGTGACAGGGGAACTGAAGCTTTCTTT. The chain employs TRBV6-1 and TRBJ1-1; tentative D call: TRBD1 (6 bases). Per germline, CDR1 MNHNS and CDR2 SASEGT. Trimming shortened V by 3 bases and J by 5 bases, and 7 bases separated the two germline ends. The CDR3 sequence is 12 residues long.

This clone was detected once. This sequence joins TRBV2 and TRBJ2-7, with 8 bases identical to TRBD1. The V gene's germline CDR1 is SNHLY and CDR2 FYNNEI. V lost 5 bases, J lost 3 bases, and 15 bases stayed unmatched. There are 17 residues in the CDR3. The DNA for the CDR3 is TGTGCCAGCAGTCGTTTAGCGCAGGGGGCGGAACTCTACGAGCAGTACTTC. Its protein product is CASSRLAQGAELYEQYF. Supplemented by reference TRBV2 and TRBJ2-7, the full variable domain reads EPEVTQTPSHQVTQMGQEVILRCVPISNHLYFYWYRQILGQKVEFLVSFYNNEISEKSEIFDDQFSVERPDGSNFTLKIRSTKLEDSAMYFCASSRLAQGAELYEQYFGPGTRLTVT.

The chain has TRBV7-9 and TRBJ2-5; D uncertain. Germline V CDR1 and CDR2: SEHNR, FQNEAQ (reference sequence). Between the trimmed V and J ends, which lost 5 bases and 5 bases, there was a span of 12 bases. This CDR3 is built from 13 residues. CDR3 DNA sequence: TGTGCCAGCAGCCCTTCCTCCGGGGAGACCCAGTACTTC. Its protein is CASSPSSGETQYF.

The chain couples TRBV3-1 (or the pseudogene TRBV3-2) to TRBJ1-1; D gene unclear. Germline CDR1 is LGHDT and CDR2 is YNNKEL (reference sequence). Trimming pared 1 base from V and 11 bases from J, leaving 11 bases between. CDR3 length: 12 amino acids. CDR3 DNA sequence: TGTGCCAGCAGCCAAGGTGAACGAGGGGCTTTCTTT. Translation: CASSQGERGAFF.

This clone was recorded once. CDR3 protein: CASSDHDRGEHTF. The DNA of the CDR3 is TGTGCCAGTAGTGACCACGACAGGGGCGAGCACACCTTC. The gene calls are TRBV19 and TRBJ1-2; 8 positions match TRBD1. The CDR3 covers 13 residues. V lost 5 bases and J lost 12; bases outside the gene matches: 11. Germline-derived CDR1 and CDR2 are LNHDA and SQIVND (reference sequence).

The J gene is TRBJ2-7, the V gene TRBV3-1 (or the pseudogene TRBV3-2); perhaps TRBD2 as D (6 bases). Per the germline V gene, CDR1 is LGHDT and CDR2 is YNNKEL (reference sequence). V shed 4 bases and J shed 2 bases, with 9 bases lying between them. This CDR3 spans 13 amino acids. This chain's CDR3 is CASSLAATYEQYF. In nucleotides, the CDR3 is TGTGCCAGCAGCCTAGCGGCAACCTACGAGCAGTACTTC.

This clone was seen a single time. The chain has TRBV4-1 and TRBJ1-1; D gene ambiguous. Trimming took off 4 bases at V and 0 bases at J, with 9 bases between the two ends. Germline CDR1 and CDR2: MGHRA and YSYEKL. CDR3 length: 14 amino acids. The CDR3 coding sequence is TGCGCCAGCAGCCCTGACGGATTGAACACTGAAGCTTTCTTT. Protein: CASSPDGLNTEAFF.

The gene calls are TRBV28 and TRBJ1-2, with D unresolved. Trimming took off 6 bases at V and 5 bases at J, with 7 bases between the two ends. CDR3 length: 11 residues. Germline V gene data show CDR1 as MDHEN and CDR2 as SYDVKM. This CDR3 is CASSPQYGYTF. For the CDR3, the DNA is TGTGCCAGCAGCCCACAATATGGCTACACCTTC.

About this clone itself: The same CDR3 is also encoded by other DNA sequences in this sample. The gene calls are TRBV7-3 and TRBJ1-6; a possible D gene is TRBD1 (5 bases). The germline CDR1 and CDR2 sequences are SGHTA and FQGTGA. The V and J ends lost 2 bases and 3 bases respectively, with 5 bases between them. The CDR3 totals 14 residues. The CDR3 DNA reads TGTGCCAGCAGCTTACAGGGCTATAATTCACCCCTCCACTTT. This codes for CASSLQGYNSPLHF.

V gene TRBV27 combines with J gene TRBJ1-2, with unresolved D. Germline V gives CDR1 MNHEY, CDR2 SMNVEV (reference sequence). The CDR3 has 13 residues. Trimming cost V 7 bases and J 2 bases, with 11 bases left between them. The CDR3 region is CASTDGSNYGYTF. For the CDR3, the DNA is TGTGCCAGCACCGACGGTAGCAACTATGGCTACACCTTC.

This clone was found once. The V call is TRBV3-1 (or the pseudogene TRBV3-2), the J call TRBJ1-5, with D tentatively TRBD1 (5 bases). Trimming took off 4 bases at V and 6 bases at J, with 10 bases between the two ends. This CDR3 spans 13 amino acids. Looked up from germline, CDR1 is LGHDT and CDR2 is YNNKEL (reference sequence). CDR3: CASSPIGTQPQHF. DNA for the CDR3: TGTGCCAGCAGCCCGATTGGGACTCAGCCCCAGCATTTT.

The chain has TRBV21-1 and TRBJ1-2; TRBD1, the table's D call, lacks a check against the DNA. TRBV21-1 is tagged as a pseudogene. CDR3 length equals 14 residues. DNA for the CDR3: TGTGCCAGCAGCTCACGGACAGGAGGCTATGGCTACACCTTC. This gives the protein CASSSRTGGYGYTF.

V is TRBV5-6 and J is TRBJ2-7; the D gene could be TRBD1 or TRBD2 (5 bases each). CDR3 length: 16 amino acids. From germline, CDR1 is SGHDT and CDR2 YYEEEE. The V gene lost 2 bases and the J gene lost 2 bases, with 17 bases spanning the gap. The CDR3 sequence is CASSFFPGTQTYEQYF. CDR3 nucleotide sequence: TGTGCCAGCAGCTTTTTCCCCGGGACGCAAACCTACGAGCAGTACTTC.

CDR3 loop: CASGLAGNTIYF. The CDR3 DNA sequence: TGTGCCAGCGGGTTGGCTGGAAACACCATATATTTT. This chain connects TRBV3-1 (or the pseudogene TRBV3-2) to TRBJ1-3; D uncertain. V was clipped by 8 bases and J by 2 bases, with 7 bases between them. This CDR3 contains 12 residues. In germline, CDR1 is LGHDT, CDR2 YNNKEL (reference sequence).

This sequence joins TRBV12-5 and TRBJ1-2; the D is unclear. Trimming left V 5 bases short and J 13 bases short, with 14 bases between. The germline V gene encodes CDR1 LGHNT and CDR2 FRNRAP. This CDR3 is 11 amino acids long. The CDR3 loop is CASGIEGVGTF. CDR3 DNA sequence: TGTGCTAGTGGTATAGAGGGAGTTGGCACCTTC.

The CDR3 loop is CAWSVRAVGDTQYF. Here the CDR3 DNA reads TGTGCCTGGAGTGTACGGGCCGTGGGGGATACGCAGTATTTT. The rearrangement joins TRBV30 to TRBJ2-3; no clear D gene. The CDR3 runs to 14 residues. V dropped 0 bases and J dropped 6 bases, with 13 bases sitting between them. Germline V gene lookup returns CDR1 GTSNPN and CDR2 SVGIG (reference sequence).

The CDR3 DNA is TGTGCCATCAGGGGGACAGGGCTGGGTTATGAGCAGTTCTTC. This codes for CAIRGTGLGYEQFF. The J gene is TRBJ2-1, the V gene TRBV10-3; 9 nucleotides line up with TRBD1. Losses at the gene ends were 6 bases for V and 8 bases for J; bases not matched to a gene: 8. The CDR3 runs to 14 residues. Germline lookup yields CDR1 ENHRY and CDR2 SYGVKD.

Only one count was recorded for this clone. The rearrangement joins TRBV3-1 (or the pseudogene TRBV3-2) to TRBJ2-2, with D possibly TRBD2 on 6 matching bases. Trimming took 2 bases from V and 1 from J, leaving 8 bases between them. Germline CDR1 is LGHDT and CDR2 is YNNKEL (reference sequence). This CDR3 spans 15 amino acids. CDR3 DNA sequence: TGTGCCAGCAGCCAACGGGGGAAGAACACCGGGGAGCTGTTTTTT. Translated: CASSQRGKNTGELFF.

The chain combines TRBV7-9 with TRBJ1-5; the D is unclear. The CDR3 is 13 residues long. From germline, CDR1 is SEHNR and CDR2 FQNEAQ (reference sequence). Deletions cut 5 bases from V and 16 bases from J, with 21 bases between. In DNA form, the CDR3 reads TGTGCCAGCAGCCCCATCATTGAGCCAGCGGTCCATTTT. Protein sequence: CASSPIIEPAVHF.

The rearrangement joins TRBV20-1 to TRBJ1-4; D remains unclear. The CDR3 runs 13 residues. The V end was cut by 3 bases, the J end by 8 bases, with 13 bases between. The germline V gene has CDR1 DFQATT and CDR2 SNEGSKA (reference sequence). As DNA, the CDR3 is TGCAGTGCTAGTGTGTCGGGGAACGAAAAACTGTTTTTT. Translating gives CSASVSGNEKLFF.

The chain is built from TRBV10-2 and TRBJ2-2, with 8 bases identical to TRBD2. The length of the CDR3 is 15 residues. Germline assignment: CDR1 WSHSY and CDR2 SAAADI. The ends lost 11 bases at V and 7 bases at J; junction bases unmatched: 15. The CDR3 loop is CACHRSGAQGGELFF. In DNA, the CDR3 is TGCGCCTGCCACCGTAGCGGGGCCCAGGGCGGGGAGCTGTTTTTT.